The 25 T cell receptor beta chains presented below share a single source sample, sequenced in a study of Ad26.COV2.S vaccination and SARS-CoV-2 variants. Treatment given: about 20 received Ad26.COV2.S at low or high dose, single or two shots; several received placebo; per-sample allocation not given. On day 63 after the first injection, vaccine and placebo recipients gave samples. Profiled with immunoSEQ multiplex PCR; TCRdb holds only in-frame clones, not every one. The top ten clones hold about 6.4% of a sample with about 350,000 clones, roughly nine tenths of them seen once. The sequencing here drew on peripheral blood, taken in a trial of Ad26.COV2.S vaccine versus placebo. Receptors were obtained from a person between 18 and 65 years old who received the Ad26.COV2.S COVID-19 vaccine or a placebo.

The chain employs TRBV5-4 and TRBJ2-3; 10 bases line up with TRBD2. Losses at the gene ends were 0 bases for V and 5 bases for J; bases not matched to a gene: 9. Germline V gene data show CDR1 as SGHNT and CDR2 as YYREEE (reference sequence). The length of the CDR3 is 17 residues. The CDR3: CASSLVSGRANGDTQYF. The CDR3 region has the DNA TGTGCCAGCAGCTTGGTGAGCGGGAGGGCCAATGGAGATACGCAGTATTTT.

The chain uses TRBV19 and TRBJ1-2, with D unclear. The CDR3 consists of 14 residues. V lost 7 bases and J lost 8, with 20 bases in between. The V gene's germline CDR1 is LNHDA and CDR2 SQIVND (reference sequence). In nucleotides, the CDR3 is TGTGCCAGTATCATCATGGGCGGTCCGGGAGGCTACACCTTC. Protein sequence: CASIIMGGPGGYTF.

The CDR3 bases are TGTGCCAGCAGATTTCTCTACGAGCAGTACTTC. As protein: CASRFLYEQYF. The chain joins TRBV27 to TRBJ2-7, with unresolved D. The length of the CDR3 is 11 residues. CDR1 and CDR2 from the germline V gene are MNHEY and SMNVEV (reference sequence). Trimming cost V 6 bases and J 3 bases, with 6 bases left between them.

As for this clone: Other DNA sequences within the sample encode an identical CDR3. V is TRBV6-5 and J is TRBJ1-1; no clear D gene. Deletions cut 2 bases from V and 1 base from J, with 5 bases between. Looked up from germline, CDR1 is MNHEY and CDR2 is SVGAGI. The CDR3 runs to 13 residues. The CDR3 is CASSYRGNTEAFF. CDR3 bases: TGTGCCAGCAGTTACCGCGGGAACACTGAAGCTTTCTTT.

The rearrangement joins TRBV18 to TRBJ1-5; D gene unclear. Germline-derived CDR1 and CDR2 are KGHSH and LQKENI. Trimming removed 2 bases from V and 5 bases from J, with 10 bases in between. The CDR3 runs 14 residues. The DNA for the CDR3 is TGTGCCAGCTCACCAAGGGAGGGCGATCAGCCCCAGCATTTT. This encodes CASSPREGDQPQHF.

The V and J genes are TRBV7-2 and TRBJ2-4; 8 nucleotides agree with TRBD2. V shed 2 bases, J shed 0 bases, and the junction held 6 bases outside the gene matches. The germline V gene encodes CDR1 SGHTA and CDR2 FQGNSA. This CDR3 has 17 residues. DNA of the CDR3: TGTGCCAGCAGCTTACGAGGCGGGGGGCTAGCCAAAAACATTCAGTACTTC. Its translation is CASSLRGGGLAKNIQYF.

This clone has just a few counts. The chain carries TRBV5-4 and TRBJ1-4; TRBD1 agrees at 7 bases. The CDR3 sequence is 15 residues long. The V segment lost 4 bases and the J segment 2 bases; nucleotides outside the gene matches: 5. Per germline, CDR1 SGHNT and CDR2 YYREEE (reference sequence). The CDR3 bases are TGTGCCAGCAGCATGACAGGGAGCACTAATGAAAAACTGTTTTTT. Its translation is CASSMTGSTNEKLFF.

The rearrangement uses TRBV11-3 and TRBJ2-7; TRBD1 matches at 7 bases. CDR1 SGHNT and CDR2 YENEEA come from the germline V gene. The CDR3 runs 17 residues. Germline trimming cut 5 bases from V and 6 bases from J; bases unmatched to any gene: 19. The CDR3, as DNA: TGTGCCAGCAGCCCGGGGCCGTGGACAGGTGGACCTCGCGAGCAGTACTTC. Translating it yields CASSPGPWTGGPREQYF.

The rearrangement joins TRBV4-3 to TRBJ1-3; D ambiguous. Germline lookup yields CDR1 LGHNA and CDR2 YSLEER. The CDR3 has 19 residues. Deletions cut 1 base from V and 0 bases from J, with 19 bases between. The CDR3 is CASSQVWFIGQSSGNTIYF. The DNA of the CDR3 is TGCGCCAGCAGCCAAGTTTGGTTTATCGGCCAGTCCTCTGGAAACACCATATATTTT.

This chain uses TRBV4-2 with TRBJ1-1; 12 bases line up with TRBD1. Trimming cost V 4 bases and J 5 bases; bases outside gene matches: 11. This CDR3 region has 17 residues. CDR1 is LGHNA, CDR2 YNFKEQ, per germline. The CDR3 nucleotides read TGTGCCAGCAGCCGGACCGGGACAGGGGGCCCTAAGACTGAAGCTTTCTTT. Its protein product is CASSRTGTGGPKTEAFF.

This clone has a count of ten or more. The CDR3 sequence: CASSQELQGYYGYTF. For the CDR3, the DNA is TGCGCCAGCAGCCAAGAATTGCAGGGGTACTATGGCTACACCTTC. The chain employs TRBV4-3 and TRBJ1-2; D might be TRBD1 (6 bases). Per germline, CDR1 LGHNA and CDR2 YSLEER. The CDR3 runs to 15 residues. Trimming removed 0 bases at V and 3 bases at J, with 11 bases between.

The chain combines TRBV19 with TRBJ1-5; a weak D match, TRBD1 (5 bases). Per germline, CDR1 LNHDA and CDR2 SQIVND (reference sequence). The germline V and J ends were trimmed by 5 bases and 4 bases, with 12 bases remaining between them. The CDR3 is 14 residues long. The CDR3 loop reads CASSQWDVNQPQHF. The CDR3 bases are TGTGCCAGTAGTCAATGGGACGTGAATCAGCCCCAGCATTTT.

V gene TRBV27 combines with J gene TRBJ2-7; 8 bases map to TRBD2. Germline CDR1 MNHEY, CDR2 SMNVEV (reference sequence). The CDR3 has 18 amino acids. The ends lost 0 bases at V and 6 bases at J; junction bases unmatched: 16. CDR3 residues: CASSLSGLPNLREGEQYF. CDR3 bases: TGTGCCAGCAGTTTATCGGGGCTACCGAACTTACGGGAGGGCGAGCAGTACTTC.

The chain combines TRBV4-3 with TRBJ1-4; the D is unclear. Between the trimmed V and J ends, which lost 1 base and 4 bases, there was a span of 10 bases. The CDR3 contains 15 residues. Germline V lookup: CDR1 LGHNA, CDR2 YSLEER. The CDR3 nucleotides read TGCGCCAGCAGCCAAGCAGAGGCTGATAATGAAAAACTGTTTTTT. It encodes CASSQAEADNEKLFF.

The chain combines TRBV6-6 with TRBJ1-2; weak D call: TRBD1 (6 bases). The germline V and J ends were trimmed by 5 bases and 3 bases, with 22 bases remaining between them. The CDR3 contains 17 residues. From germline, CDR1 is MNHNY and CDR2 SVGAGI (reference sequence). The CDR3 loop is CASSLQPFKGGYYGYTF. CDR3 DNA: TGTGCCAGCAGTCTCCAACCCTTCAAGGGGGGCTACTATGGCTACACCTTC.

V and J are TRBV12-3 or TRBV12-4 and TRBJ2-5; D gene ambiguous. The V end was cut by 4 bases, the J end by 1 base, with 7 bases between. The CDR3 sequence is 13 residues long. The CDR3 spells CASSSPPQETQYF. The CDR3 nucleotides are TGTGCCAGCAGTTCCCCACCCCAAGAGACCCAGTACTTC.

The chain has TRBV28 and TRBJ2-7; possible D gene TRBD1, 6 bases. The DNA matches TRBJ2-5 better at its end, which makes the J call doubtful. Germline lookup yields CDR1 MDHEN and CDR2 SYDVKM. The CDR3 is 14 amino acids. The CDR3 protein is CASSPPAQGTTQYF. CDR3 nucleotide sequence: TGTGCCAGCAGTCCCCCGGCGCAGGGGACGACCCAGTACTTC.

The gene calls are TRBV6-4 and TRBJ2-2; a possible D gene is TRBD1 (5 bases). Germline V gene lookup returns CDR1 MRHNA and CDR2 SNTAGT. The CDR3 runs 14 residues. Trimming removed 5 bases at V and 6 bases at J, with 13 bases between. CDR3 region: CASSPDLGPGELFF. As DNA, the CDR3 is TGTGCCAGCAGTCCGGATCTGGGGCCCGGGGAGCTGTTTTTT.

The V call is TRBV30, the J call TRBJ1-1; D is uncertain. The ends were cut back, 0 bases at V and 11 bases at J, with 10 bases in the middle. There are 11 residues in the CDR3. In germline, CDR1 is GTSNPN, CDR2 SVGIG (reference sequence). The CDR3 region is CAWSVGRVAFF. For the CDR3, the DNA is TGTGCCTGGAGTGTTGGGCGGGTGGCTTTCTTT.

The chain recombines TRBV20-1 with TRBJ2-7; the D gene is possibly TRBD2 (5 bases). Germline CDR1 DFQATT, CDR2 SNEGSKA (reference sequence). This CDR3 has 14 amino acids. V lost 3 bases to trimming and J lost 2 bases, with 14 bases between them. This chain's CDR3 is CSASDWSGTYEQYF. The DNA of the CDR3 is TGCAGTGCTAGTGATTGGTCGGGAACCTACGAGCAGTACTTC.

This clone was seen more than once but under ten times. V gene TRBV7-2 combines with J gene TRBJ1-2, with D hard to call. V was clipped by 5 bases and J by 6 bases, with 10 bases between them. Germline lookup yields CDR1 SGHTA and CDR2 FQGNSA. The CDR3 has 12 amino acids. CDR3: CASSQLTDGYTF. CDR3 bases: TGTGCCAGCAGCCAATTGACGGATGGCTACACCTTC. The full variable domain, rest sourced from reference TRBV7-2 and TRBJ1-2, is GAGVSQSPSNKVTEKGKDVELRCDPISGHTALYWYRQSLGQGLEFLIYFQGNSAPDKSGLPSDRFSAERTGGSVSTLTIQRTQQEDSAVYLCASSQLTDGYTFGSGTRLTVV.

The rearrangement uses TRBV6-4 and TRBJ2-1, with TRBD2 identical over 7 bases. The germline gives CDR1 MRHNA, CDR2 SNTAGT. The CDR3 is 16 residues long. After removal of 0 bases from V and 12 bases from J, the junction contained 14 bases not matched to a gene. CDR3 in DNA: TGTGCCAGCAGTGACTCGATCGATGCGGGGGTCACGCGGCAGTTCTTC. This sequence encodes CASSDSIDAGVTRQFF.

The genes are TRBV18 and TRBJ1-1, with 8 bases fitting TRBD1. CDR3 length: 13 amino acids. V lost 3 bases to trimming and J lost 6 bases; unmatched junction nucleotides: 3. Germline V gene lookup returns CDR1 KGHSH and CDR2 LQKENI. CDR3 in DNA: TGTGCCAGCTCACCTGACAGGGGTGCTGAAGCTTTCTTT. Its translation is CASSPDRGAEAFF. Complete variable domain (other parts from reference TRBV18 and TRBJ1-1): NAGVMQNPRHLVRRRGQEARLRCSPMKGHSHVYWYRQLPEEGLKFMVYLQKENIIDESGMPKERFSAEFPKEGPSILRIQQVVRGDSAAYFCASSPDRGAEAFFGQGTRLTVV.

V usage is TRBV6-2 or TRBV6-3 and J usage is TRBJ2-7; possibly TRBD1 for D (6 bases). The CDR3 consists of 14 residues. The ends were cut back, 5 bases at V and 3 bases at J, with 14 bases in the middle. CDR1 and CDR2 from the germline V gene are MNHEY and SVGEGT. The CDR3 sequence: CASSHREMFYEQYF. Written as DNA, the CDR3 is TGTGCCAGCAGTCACAGGGAAATGTTCTACGAGCAGTACTTC.

This clone was seen only a few times. V gene TRBV5-6 combines with J gene TRBJ1-2; TRBD1 agrees at 7 bases. The V and J ends lost 5 bases and 4 bases, in that order; junction bases with no gene match: 8. This CDR3 is built from 14 residues. Germline CDR1 and CDR2: SGHDT and YYEEEE. CDR3 region: CASRFRDRSYGYTF. CDR3 DNA sequence: TGTGCCAGCAGATTCCGGGACAGATCCTATGGCTACACCTTC.